A single sample is the source of the 20 T cell receptor beta chains below, sequenced in a study of T cell repertoires in cytomegalovirus infection (dated by TCRdb to between 2017 and 2020). This sample was sequenced with an Illumina HiSeq 1500. In-frame beta chains were kept once TCRdb had trimmed the public reads at Q25 with fastp and called clones with MiXCR. Entries are consolidated by CDR3 protein sequence, retaining the most common genes and DNA. In this sample the table shows roughly 630,000 distinct CDR3 sequences, approximately 25% of which occur a single time. The biggest ten clones account for roughly 8% of the sample. Material for sequencing was CD8+ T cells from PBMCs. Receptors originate from a human donor in good health (CMV status not recorded). Some clones in this sample may be carry-over from other donors' samples.

The chain carries TRBV6-1 and TRBJ2-7; no reliable D call. The CDR3 contains 15 residues. The V end lost 4 bases, the J end lost 2 bases, and 15 bases lay between the germline ends. Germline V CDR1 and CDR2: MNHNS, SASEGT. This chain's CDR3 is CASSGVVGRPYEQYV. The CDR3 DNA reads TGTGCCAGCAGTGGAGTCGTAGGGCGGCCCTACGAGCAGTACGTC.

V is TRBV3-1 and J is TRBJ2-5, with TRBD2 matching 8 bases. The CDR3 totals 17 residues. V shed 0 bases, J shed 4 bases, and the junction held 10 bases outside the gene matches. Germline V lookup: CDR1 LGHDT, CDR2 YNNKEL (reference sequence). This chain's CDR3 is CASSQDLAAGDLETQYF. The CDR3 DNA follows: TGTGCCAGCAGCCAAGATCTGGCAGCGGGGGACTTAGAGACCCAGTACTTC.

The chain links TRBV20-1 to TRBJ2-7; D gene uncertain. Germline V gene sequence: CDR1 DFQATT, CDR2 SNEGSKA (reference sequence). V was trimmed by 3 bases and J by 7 bases, leaving 7 bases between them. CDR3 length equals 10 residues. CDR3 coding DNA: TGCAGTGCTAGTATTCGGGAGCAGTACTTC. Translation: CSASIREQYF.

This clonotype was recorded only once. A read error may explain this, as a much larger clone is one base away. No conserved phenylalanine or tryptophan ends this CDR3, so it is likely a read error. The chain uses TRBV12-3 or TRBV12-4 and TRBJ2-3, with 7 bases lining up with TRBD1. This CDR3 comprises 15 residues. The V and J ends lost 6 bases and 0 bases, in that order; junction bases with no gene match: 6. The CDR3 DNA sequence: TGTGCCAGCAGCCCGACAGGGCCGAGCACAGATACGCAGTATGTT. Translation: CASSPTGPSTDTQYV.

The gene calls are TRBV28 and TRBJ1-1; no firm D call. V was cut by 6 bases and J by 5 bases, with 19 bases left in between. CDR1 is MDHEN and CDR2 is SYDVKM in the germline V gene. This CDR3 is 15 amino acids long. In nucleotides, the CDR3 is TGTGCCAGCAGCATCCCCTACGTGGAGGGAACTGAAGCTTTCTTT. Amino acids: CASSIPYVEGTEAFF.

This clonotype was seen at least ten times. The CDR3 DNA follows: TGTGCCAGCAGCTTCCGACTAGCGGGGGTTCAAGAGACCCAGTACTTC. Its protein product is CASSFRLAGVQETQYF. The genes are TRBV7-9 and TRBJ2-5; 12 nucleotides align to TRBD2. The CDR3 contains 16 residues. The J segment lost 2 bases and the V segment lost 3 bases, leaving 4 bases of the junction unmatched. The germline CDR1 and CDR2 sequences are SEHNR and FQNEAQ (reference sequence).

The chain couples TRBV2 to TRBJ2-6, with 7 bases identical to TRBD1. Germline lookup yields CDR1 SNHLY and CDR2 FYNNEI. The CDR3 loop spans 16 amino acids. The trim removed 8 bases at V and 0 bases at J, leaving 7 bases unmatched. CDR3 sequence: CASYRDSGSGANVLTF. The DNA for the CDR3 is TGTGCCAGCTACCGGGACAGCGGCTCTGGGGCCAACGTCCTGACTTTC. The full variable domain, rest sourced from reference TRBV2 and TRBJ2-6, is EPEVTQTPSHQVTQMGQEVILRCVPISNHLYFYWYRQILGQKVEFLVSFYNNEISEKSEIFDDQFSVERPDGSNFTLKIRSTKLEDSAMYFCASYRDSGSGANVLTFGAGSRLTVL.

The V and J genes are TRBV20-1 and TRBJ2-7; 7 nucleotides match TRBD1. Germline loops: CDR1 DFQATT, CDR2 SNEGSKA (reference sequence). This CDR3 has 14 amino acids. The J segment lost 5 bases and the V segment lost 2 bases, leaving 9 bases of the junction unmatched. In nucleotides, the CDR3 is TGCAGTGCTAGAAGAGGGGGCGCCGAGAACGAGCAGTACTTC. It is translated as CSARRGGAENEQYF.

On this clonotype: A much bigger clone sits one base away, suggesting this may be a read error. The rearrangement joins TRBV14 to TRBJ1-5, with 10 positions matching TRBD1. CDR3 length: 14 amino acids. The J segment lost 12 bases and the V segment lost 7 bases, leaving 12 bases of the junction unmatched. Germline V gives CDR1 SGHDN, CDR2 FVKESK. CDR3 bases: TGTGCCAGCACCGGACAGGGGGGGCTCTTAGTCCAGCATTTT. As protein: CASTGQGGLLVQHF.

The chain carries TRBV7-6 and TRBJ2-1; 7 nucleotides align to TRBD1. CDR3 length: 16 amino acids. Trimming took 7 bases from V and 1 from J; bases not matched to a gene: 10. CDR1 and CDR2 (germline): SGHVS, FNYEAQ. The CDR3 DNA reads as TGTGCCAGCATCCTTCTACAGGGGTATTCCTACAATGAGCAGTTCTTC. It specifies CASILLQGYSYNEQFF.

This chain joins TRBV2 and TRBJ2-6, with D maybe TRBD2 (6 bases). Deletions cut 8 bases from V and 4 bases from J, with 18 bases between. Germline V CDR1 and CDR2: SNHLY, FYNNEI. The CDR3 is 16 amino acids. This chain's CDR3 is CASRKREETGANVLTF. The DNA for the CDR3 is TGTGCCAGCCGCAAAAGGGAGGAGACCGGGGCCAACGTCCTGACTTTC.

As for this clonotype: One end of the junction is discordant with germline, which a read error may explain. This chain links TRBV24-1 with TRBJ2-1, with unresolved D. Per germline, CDR1 KGHDR and CDR2 SFDVKD. The CDR3 contains 12 residues. In nucleotides, the CDR3 is TGTGCCACCAGTGATTTGGACAATGAGCAGTCCTTC. Residues: CATSDLDNEQSF.

This clonotype was seen only a few times. Germline is not matched at one junction end, which may reflect a read error. V gene TRBV20-1 combines with J gene TRBJ1-2; D gene uncertain. The CDR3 runs to 8 residues. Germline assignment: CDR1 DFQATT and CDR2 SNEGSKA (reference sequence). The CDR3 DNA reads TGCAGTTCTAGCGGCTACACCTTC. Amino acid sequence: CSSSGYTF.

The sample holds many counts of this clonotype. The chain combines TRBV4-1 with TRBJ1-2; 8 bases agree with TRBD1. The CDR3 loop spans 16 amino acids. Trimming cost V 0 bases and J 5 bases; bases outside gene matches: 8. Looked up from germline, CDR1 is MGHRA and CDR2 is YSYEKL. This CDR3 is CASSQDLSGGGYGYTF. Here the CDR3 DNA reads TGCGCCAGCAGCCAAGATCTTTCAGGGGGCGGTTATGGCTACACCTTC.

This clonotype was found a few times. This sequence joins TRBV20-1 and TRBJ1-2; D uncertain. The germline gives CDR1 DFQATT, CDR2 SNEGSKA (reference sequence). The V end was cut by 5 bases, the J end by 6 bases, with 10 bases between. This CDR3 comprises 11 residues. The CDR3 region has the DNA TGCAGTGCTGAGCATGACCATGGCTACACCTTC. Protein: CSAEHDHGYTF.

This clonotype was seen at least ten times. This rearrangement joins TRBV7-9 to TRBJ1-2; D gene uncertain. Germline V gene sequence: CDR1 SEHNR, CDR2 FQNEAQ (reference sequence). The V and J ends lost 2 bases and 0 bases respectively, with 16 bases between them. The CDR3 sequence is 17 residues long. The CDR3 loop is CASSLIGQFHANYGYTF. CDR3 in DNA: TGTGCCAGCAGCTTAATCGGGCAATTTCACGCTAACTATGGCTACACCTTC.

There are many counts of this clonotype. The chain joins TRBV7-6 to TRBJ2-2; 7 bases agree with TRBD1. This CDR3 region has 16 residues. Germline V lookup: CDR1 SGHVS, CDR2 FNYEAQ. The V segment lost 5 bases and the J segment 2 bases; nucleotides outside the gene matches: 8. The DNA of the CDR3 is TGTGCCAGCAGCCAACAGGGGCCCCCCAACACCGGGGAGCTGTTTTTT. It is translated as CASSQQGPPNTGELFF. The variable domain in full, completed from reference TRBV7-6 and TRBJ2-2, reads GAGVSQSPRYKVTKRGQDVALRCDPISGHVSLYWYRQALGQGPEFLTYFNYEAQQDKSGLPNDRFSAERPEGSISTLTIQRTEQRDSAMYRCASSQQGPPNTGELFFGEGSRLTVL.

V usage is TRBV7-8 and J usage is TRBJ2-7, with D possibly called TRBD1 or TRBD2 (5 bases each). The germline gives CDR1 SGHVS, CDR2 FQNEAQ. The length of the CDR3 is 14 residues. Deletions cut 5 bases from V and 3 bases from J, with 14 bases between. CDR3 in DNA: TGTGCCAGCAGCGGGGGTCGGCAGGGCTACGAGCAGTACGTC. The encoded protein is CASSGGRQGYEQYV.

This chain uses TRBV7-9 with TRBJ2-7; D perhaps matches TRBD2 (5 bases). Germline CDR1 SEHNR, CDR2 FQNEAQ (reference sequence). The ends were cut back, 8 bases at V and 2 bases at J, with 19 bases in the middle. There are 15 residues in the CDR3. CDR3 sequence reads: CASWSTSTSPYEQYF. The CDR3 nucleotides read TGTGCCAGCTGGTCTACTAGTACTTCCCCCTACGAGCAGTACTTC.

This chain links TRBV20-1 with TRBJ2-3, with D tentatively TRBD2 (5 bases). Deletions cut 3 bases from V and 4 bases from J, with 14 bases between. From germline, CDR1 is DFQATT and CDR2 SNEGSKA (reference sequence). This CDR3 has 14 amino acids. The CDR3 DNA reads TGCAGTGCTAGTGGTGGGGTCGGGGCAGATACGCAGTATTTT. Amino acid sequence: CSASGGVGADTQYF.